The present entry profiles one TCR beta chain with its context. J was trimmed by 1 base and V by 0 bases; bases with no gene match: 4. This CDR3 spans 17 amino acids. Germline V gene lookup returns CDR1 LGHDT and CDR2 YNNKEL (reference sequence). TCRdb recomputed calls from the RT-PCR reads with MiXCR, one row per CDR3 protein. The sample includes about 650,000 distinct CDR3 sequences, around 16% of them seen just once. The data are from a study of response to subunit inactivated influenza vaccine. The sample here was PBMCs from blood, taken roughly 13 days after vaccination. The chain combines TRBV3-1 with TRBJ2-1; TRBD2 matches at 9 bases. This TCR was sampled from a man aged 50-60 years who received an inactivated influenza vaccine. The CDR3 DNA sequence: TGTGCCAGCAGCCAAGAAAGACTAGCGGCTTCCTACAATGAGCAGTTCTTC. This sequence encodes CASSQERLAASYNEQFF.